The 12 T cell receptor beta chains in this list originate from one sample, sequenced in a study of shared clonotypes between healthy human individuals. The table came from immunoSEQ multiplex PCR; TCRdb's copy has only in-frame clones and leaves some out. The sample shows some 2,500,000 clones, around 93% of them seen only once. Source material: naive CD4+ T cells from PBMCs. Subset given: CD45RA+ positively selected. The receptors shown here come from a young man in good health. Some clones in this sample may be carry-over from other donors' samples.

The chain couples TRBV2 to TRBJ2-3; 11 nucleotides agree with TRBD2. Germline CDR1 and CDR2: SNHLY and FYNNEI. V shed 6 bases, J shed 11 bases, and the junction held 16 bases outside the gene matches. This CDR3 region has 16 residues. This chain's CDR3 is CASSSESMLAGGWQYF. The CDR3 nucleotides are TGTGCCAGCAGCTCAGAATCAATGCTAGCGGGAGGTTGGCAGTATTTT.

The chain couples TRBV30 to TRBJ2-2; D uncertain. Trimming cost V 6 bases and J 6 bases, with 8 bases left between them. The V gene's germline CDR1 is GTSNPN and CDR2 SVGIG (reference sequence). The CDR3 covers 11 residues. The CDR3 DNA follows: TGTGCCTGTTCCGGTGCCGGGGAGCTGTTTTTT. Amino acid sequence: CACSGAGELFF.

The chain couples TRBV9 to TRBJ1-2; tentative D call: TRBD1 (5 bases). CDR3 length equals 14 residues. The V and J ends lost 0 bases and 5 bases respectively, with 11 bases between them. Germline V gene sequence: CDR1 SGDLS, CDR2 YYNGEE. CDR3 region: CASSVGQIGYGYTF. CDR3 DNA sequence: TGTGCCAGCAGCGTAGGACAGATAGGATATGGCTACACCTTC.

The gene calls are TRBV7-2 and TRBJ2-7; D remains ambiguous. The CDR3 length is 13 residues. Germline V gene lookup returns CDR1 SGHTA and CDR2 FQGNSA. The V end was cut by 1 base, the J end by 7 bases, with 11 bases between. The CDR3 region has the DNA TGTGCCAGCAGCTTAGGAGCCTACGGGGAGCAGTACTTC. The encoded protein is CASSLGAYGEQYF.

J is TRBJ2-1 and V is TRBV7-9; either TRBD1 or TRBD2 may fit D (5 bases each). Trimming removed 5 bases from V and 3 bases from J, with 14 bases in between. Germline V lookup: CDR1 SEHNR, CDR2 FQNEAQ (reference sequence). CDR3 length: 15 amino acids. The CDR3 spells CASSIRDLHYNEQFF. The CDR3 region has the DNA TGTGCCAGCAGCATCCGGGACCTCCACTACAATGAGCAGTTCTTC.

CDR3 sequence reads: CASSLGARYEKLFF. In DNA, the CDR3 is TGTGCCAGCAGTTTAGGGGCGCGGTATGAAAAACTGTTTTTT. J is TRBJ1-4 and V is TRBV28; a weak D match, TRBD1 (5 bases). The CDR3 has 14 residues. Germline CDR1 MDHEN, CDR2 SYDVKM. The V end lost 2 bases, the J end lost 6 bases, and 10 bases lay between the germline ends.

This clone has a single count. V usage is TRBV6-1 and J usage is TRBJ2-5; D uncertain. This CDR3 is 13 amino acids long. CDR1 and CDR2 (germline): MNHNS, SASEGT. Between the trimmed V and J ends, which lost 3 bases and 3 bases, there was a span of 8 bases. DNA of the CDR3: TGTGCCAGCAGTGATTTGGTAGAAGAGACCCAGTACTTC. This sequence encodes CASSDLVEETQYF.

A note on this clone: The same CDR3 can be traced to other DNA sequences in this sample. The J gene is TRBJ1-2, the V gene TRBV10-3; D remains unclear. With 0 bases removed from V and 4 bases from J, the gap between germline ends came to 3 bases. Germline CDR1 ENHRY, CDR2 SYGVKD. There are 12 residues in the CDR3. This CDR3 reads CAISESGYGYTF. CDR3 nucleotides: TGTGCCATCAGTGAGTCTGGCTATGGCTACACCTTC.

On this clone itself: The junction departs from the called germline gene at one end, perhaps through a read error. V and J are TRBV28 and TRBJ1-4; 7 bases match TRBD1. The CDR3 loop spans 15 amino acids. The germline CDR1 and CDR2 sequences are MDHEN and SYDVKM. Here the CDR3 DNA reads TGTGCCAGCAGTTTACCGACAGGGACTAGTGAAAAACTGTTTTTT. As protein: CASSLPTGTSEKLFF.

This chain uses TRBV11-2 with TRBJ2-5; D is undetermined. V gave up 1 base and J gave up 2 bases, with 5 bases separating them. Germline assignment: CDR1 SGHAT and CDR2 FQNNGV. The CDR3 totals 13 residues. CDR3 DNA sequence: TGTGCCAGCAGCTTAGTTGCTCAAGAGACCCAGTACTTC. It specifies CASSLVAQETQYF. The full variable domain, rest sourced from reference TRBV11-2 and TRBJ2-5, is EAGVAQSPRYKIIEKRQSVAFWCNPISGHATLYWYQQILGQGPKLLIQFQNNGVVDDSQLPKDRFSAERLKGVDSTLKIQPAKLEDSAVYLCASSLVAQETQYFGPGTRLLVL.

The rearrangement links TRBV27 to TRBJ1-1; TRBD1 agrees at 9 bases. With V trimmed by 5 bases and J by 4 bases, 8 bases remained unmatched. The germline V gene has CDR1 MNHEY and CDR2 SMNVEV (reference sequence). The CDR3 extends over 15 amino acids. CDR3 coding DNA: TGTGCCAGCAGTACCGGACAGGGGAGGAGCACTGAAGCTTTCTTT. Translation: CASSTGQGRSTEAFF.

The sample holds one count of this clone. This chain links TRBV9 with TRBJ2-7; TRBD2 agrees at 10 bases. Looked up from germline, CDR1 is SGDLS and CDR2 is YYNGEE. J gave up 2 bases and V 6 bases, and 11 bases lay outside the gene matches. The CDR3 length is 16 residues. CDR3 bases: TGTGCCAGCACCAAGGAGGAGCGGGGGGGAACCTACGAGCAGTACTTC. Translated, it gives CASTKEERGGTYEQYF. The full variable domain, rest sourced from reference TRBV9 and TRBJ2-7, is DSGVTQTPKHLITATGQRVTLRCSPRSGDLSVYWYQQSLDQGLQFLIQYYNGEERAKGNILERFSAQQFPDLHSELNLSSLELGDSALYFCASTKEERGGTYEQYFGPGTRLTVT.